Listed below are T cell receptor beta chains from one sample, sequenced in a study of blood T cells in healthy people across ages. TCRdb re-analysed the 5' RACE reads in MiXCR, keeping a single row per CDR3 protein. The data contain fewer than 2 million distinct CDR3 sequences, approximately 39% of them seen just once; the ten biggest clones take up around 23%. Input material: blood. The receptors derive from a human donor in good health. Both conserved end residues are part of each CDR3. Where a row states a size, it is once, few, many or the class of an expanded clone; other rows omit it.

v_gene	j_gene	abundance	CDR3aa
TRBV28	TRBJ2-7	NA	CASSSLTGTGIYEQYF
TRBV6-2/TRBV6-3	TRBJ2-1	NA	CASSRLTDSYEQFF
TRBV20-1	TRBJ2-1	NA	CSARDHQRGEYNEQFF
TRBV5-1	TRBJ1-2	few	CASSPASRRSLGYTF
TRBV6-2/TRBV6-3	TRBJ1-5	NA	CASSLSFSNQPQHF
TRBV2	TRBJ1-5	NA	CASSGDTNQPQHF
TRBV28	TRBJ2-7	NA	CASSFSPNSEQYF
TRBV20-1	TRBJ2-7	NA	CSAPGDYLSYEQYF
TRBV7-3	TRBJ2-2	NA	CASSLRPGANTGELFF
TRBV7-2	TRBJ2-5	NA	CASSSDINEQYF
TRBV11-1	TRBJ1-1	NA	CASSSPLGSDTEAFF
TRBV27	TRBJ2-1	few	CASRPHKLAGGPSYNEQFF
TRBV7-6	TRBJ2-4	NA	CASSPDRAREQYF
TRBV20-1	TRBJ2-4	NA	CSASPSVDIQYF
TRBV20-1	TRBJ1-6	few	CSARDGGSSYNSPLHF
TRBV20-1	TRBJ1-5	few	CSASVAQPQHF
TRBV5-1	TRBJ2-3	few	CASRGGQGRTDTQYF
TRBV20-1	TRBJ1-2	NA	CSARGGSIYTF
TRBV12-3/TRBV12-4	TRBJ1-1	few	CASSLGGRYTEAFF
TRBV29-1	TRBJ2-2	few	CSAGRANTGELFF
TRBV4-2	TRBJ2-2	NA	CASSQALAGTGELFF
TRBV7-2	TRBJ1-1	NA	CASSLRTEGTEAFF
TRBV29-1	NA	NA	CSVEGVGPYEQYF